This T cell receptor (beta chain) is from a study of blood T cell repertoires in COVID-19. Only in-frame clones appear in the TCRdb table, and some are missing; sequencing was by immunoSEQ multiplex PCR. This sample has around 50,000 clones, with approximately 90% found just once. The germline V gene encodes CDR1 SNHLY and CDR2 FYNNEI. The CDR3 has 14 residues. V shed 6 bases and J 0 bases; nucleotides not matched to a gene: 1. The sequence was collected from a man aged 50 to 59 with active COVID-19. Sequenced material: peripheral blood. The rearrangement joins TRBV2 to TRBJ2-7; TRBD2 agrees at 11 bases. The chain's CDR3 is CASSGTSGSYEQYF. The DNA of the CDR3 is TGTGCCAGCAGCGGGACTAGCGGCTCCTACGAGCAGTACTTC.